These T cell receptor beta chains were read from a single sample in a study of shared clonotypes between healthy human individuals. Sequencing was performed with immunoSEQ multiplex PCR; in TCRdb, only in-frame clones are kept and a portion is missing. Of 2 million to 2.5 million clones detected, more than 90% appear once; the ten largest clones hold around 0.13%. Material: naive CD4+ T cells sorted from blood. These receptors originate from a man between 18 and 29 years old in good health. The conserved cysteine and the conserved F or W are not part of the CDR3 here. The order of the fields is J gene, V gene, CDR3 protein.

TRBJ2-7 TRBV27 ASSLEARGPHEQY
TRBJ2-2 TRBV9 ASSVSSGNTGELF
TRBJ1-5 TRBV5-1 ASSVGPLDQPQH
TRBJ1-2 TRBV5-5 ASSLGPGGRYGYT
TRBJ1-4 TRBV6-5 ASSDGGSNEKLF
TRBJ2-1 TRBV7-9 ASSLDEGGGKF
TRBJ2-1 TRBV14 ASSPFRDYNEQF
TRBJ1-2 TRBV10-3 AISESRDSNYGYT
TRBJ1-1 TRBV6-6 ASNVNTEAF
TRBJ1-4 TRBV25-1 ASSEGGREKLF
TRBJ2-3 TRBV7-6 ASSLGRSTDTQY
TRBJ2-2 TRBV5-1 ASSSQGHIGELF
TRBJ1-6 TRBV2 ASSVRGENSPLH
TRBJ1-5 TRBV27 ASSLLDRGLHSNQPQH
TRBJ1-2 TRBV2 ASSVLLRPTNYGYT
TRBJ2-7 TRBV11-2 ASSLGGQVPY
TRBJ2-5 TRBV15 ATSRVAGTLEETQY
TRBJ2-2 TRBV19 ASSIGNRDTGELF
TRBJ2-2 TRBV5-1 ASSFVQGTNTGELF
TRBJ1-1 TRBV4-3 ASSPGTVNTEAF
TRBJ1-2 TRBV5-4 ASTKPGQGYGYT
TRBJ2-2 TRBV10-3 AISVGTGELF
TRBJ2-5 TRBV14 ASSLGSLGETQY
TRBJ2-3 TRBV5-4 ASSPSAGRDTQY
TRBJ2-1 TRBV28 ASRGSGANEQF
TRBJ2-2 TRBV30 AWRVPSNTGELF
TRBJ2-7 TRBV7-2 ASSYSGPPLYEQY
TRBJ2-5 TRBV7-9 ASSFWRFQGARVGETQY
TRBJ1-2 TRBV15 ATSRAPRRGGDYGYT
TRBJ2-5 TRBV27 ASKLGQQETQY
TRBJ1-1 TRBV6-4 ASSLQGGKNTEAF
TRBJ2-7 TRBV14 ASSRGQVYEQY
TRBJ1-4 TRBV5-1 ASSLGQGAGEKLF
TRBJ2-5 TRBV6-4 ASSEMWREPPQY
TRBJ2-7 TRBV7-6 ASSLVQSSYEQY
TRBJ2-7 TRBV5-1 ASSFAGQLYEQY
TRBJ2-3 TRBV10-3 AISSGPSTDTQY
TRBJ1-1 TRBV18 ASSATEGATEAF
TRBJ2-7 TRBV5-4 ASSLAGVSYEQY
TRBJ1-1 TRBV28 ASSLQGEAF
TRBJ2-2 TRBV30 AWSGTLNTGELF